A single sample is the source of the 21 T cell receptor beta chains below, sequenced in a study of blood T cell repertoires in COVID-19. Here immunoSEQ multiplex PCR was the method, and the copy in TCRdb shows in-frame clones only, minus some. The sample contains about 200,000 clones, about four fifths of which appear only once. Sequenced: peripheral blood. The origin of the receptors is a woman between 40 and 55 years old with COVID-19, enrolled during active disease.

The rearrangement uses TRBV7-9 and TRBJ1-1; no clear D. Trimming shortened V by 6 bases and J by 4 bases, and 12 bases separated the two germline ends. The germline V gene has CDR1 SEHNR and CDR2 FQNEAQ (reference sequence). The length of the CDR3 is 13 residues. CDR3 amino acids: CASSKTGSTEAFF. For the CDR3, the DNA is TGTGCCAGCAGTAAGACCGGGTCCACTGAAGCTTTCTTT.

The chain recombines TRBV3-1 (or the pseudogene TRBV3-2) with TRBJ2-7; weak D call: TRBD1 (5 bases). The CDR3 is made up of 15 amino acids. The ends were cut back, 2 bases at V and 5 bases at J, with 16 bases in the middle. Germline lookup yields CDR1 LGHDT and CDR2 YNNKEL (reference sequence). The chain's CDR3 is CASSQITQGRDEQYF. The CDR3 DNA follows: TGTGCCAGCAGCCAAATCACGCAGGGTAGAGACGAGCAGTACTTC.

Turning to this clone: A junction boundary mismatches the germline segment, possibly from a read error. The CDR3 reads CASREGQGTFYGYTF. CDR3 DNA: TGTGCCAGCAGGGAAGGACAGGGAACTTTCTATGGCTACACCTTC. The chain carries TRBV6-1 and TRBJ1-2, with TRBD1 matching 8 bases. CDR3 length: 15 residues. CDR1 is MNHNS, CDR2 SASEGT, per germline.

The chain couples TRBV4-3 to TRBJ1-2, with a tentative D call TRBD1 (6 bases). The CDR3 length is 15 residues. V was clipped by 0 bases and J by 7 bases, with 15 bases between them. The V gene's germline CDR1 is LGHNA and CDR2 YSLEER. The CDR3 loop is CASSQDPQGVGGYTF. CDR3 DNA sequence: TGCGCCAGCAGCCAAGATCCACAGGGCGTGGGTGGCTACACCTTC.

V and J are TRBV19 and TRBJ1-5; D perhaps matches TRBD1 (6 bases). The germline V gene encodes CDR1 LNHDA and CDR2 SQIVND (reference sequence). V lost 6 bases, J lost 1 base, and 13 bases lay in between. The CDR3 runs to 15 residues. Here the CDR3 reads CASRSGQTSNQPQHF. Written as DNA, the CDR3 is TGTGCCAGTAGGAGCGGACAGACCAGCAATCAGCCCCAGCATTTT.

Details on this clone: A read error may account for a junction end that differs from germline. The rearrangement joins TRBV7-8 to TRBJ1-2; 9 positions match TRBD1. This CDR3 is 15 amino acids long. CDR1 and CDR2 from the germline V gene are SGHVS and FQNEAQ. CDR3 DNA: TGTGCCAGCAGCCCCGACAGGGGGGCTAAGTATGGCTACACCTTC. Amino acids: CASSPDRGAKYGYTF.

This clone was counted a single time. The rearrangement links TRBV28 to TRBJ1-2; D uncertain. The CDR3 loop spans 14 amino acids. Germline loops: CDR1 MDHEN, CDR2 SYDVKM. Trimming took off 7 bases at V and 1 base at J, with 13 bases between the two ends. CDR3 coding DNA: TGTGCCAGCACTGAAGCTACTTTTAACTATGGCTACACCTTC. Its translation: CASTEATFNYGYTF.

The chain recombines TRBV2 with TRBJ2-3, with 7 bases fitting TRBD2. The CDR3 consists of 12 residues. V was clipped by 6 bases and J by 7 bases; unmatched bases: 4. Germline CDR1 is SNHLY and CDR2 is FYNNEI. The CDR3, as DNA: TGTGCCAGCAGGAGCGGGATCCATACGCAGTATTTT. This gives the protein CASRSGIHTQYF.

The J gene is TRBJ2-5, the V gene TRBV30; D call uncertain. Between the trimmed V and J ends, which lost 4 bases and 1 base, there was a span of 10 bases. The CDR3 consists of 13 residues. Germline loops: CDR1 GTSNPN, CDR2 SVGIG (reference sequence). The CDR3 spells CAWNGGFQETQYF. The CDR3 DNA sequence: TGTGCCTGGAATGGCGGATTCCAAGAGACCCAGTACTTC.

This chain links TRBV11-1 with TRBJ1-2; perhaps TRBD1 as D (6 bases). Germline CDR1 SGHAT, CDR2 FQDESV (reference sequence). This CDR3 spans 14 amino acids. V shed 0 bases and J shed 6 bases, with 11 bases lying between them. The CDR3, as DNA: TGTGCCAGCAGCTTAGCGACGACAGGAGATGGCTACACCTTC. Translated, it gives CASSLATTGDGYTF.

The V call is TRBV18, the J call TRBJ1-4, with D possibly TRBD1 on 5 matching bases. Germline V CDR1 and CDR2: KGHSH, LQKENI. This CDR3 spans 15 amino acids. V was shortened by 2 bases and J by 4 bases, with 11 bases between the two germline ends. CDR3 nucleotide sequence: TGTGCCAGCTCACCAGCCCGACAGAGTAATGAAAAACTGTTTTTT. It encodes CASSPARQSNEKLFF.

This chain joins TRBV2 and TRBJ2-2; 9 nucleotides agree with TRBD2. The CDR3 spans 16 residues. In germline, CDR1 is SNHLY, CDR2 FYNNEI. The V and J ends lost 5 bases and 7 bases, in that order; junction bases with no gene match: 11. The CDR3 loop is CASSNSGSRVGGELFF. CDR3 DNA: TGTGCCAGCAGTAATAGCGGGAGTCGGGTCGGCGGGGAGCTGTTTTTT.

The chain has TRBV29-1 and TRBJ2-7, with no clear D. The CDR3 covers 13 residues. Germline assignment: CDR1 SQVTM and CDR2 ANQGSEA. Between the trimmed V and J ends, which lost 4 bases and 4 bases, there was a span of 14 bases. The CDR3 protein is CSVVSAGQYEQYF. The CDR3 DNA reads as TGCAGCGTTGTATCGGCAGGTCAATACGAGCAGTACTTC.

The gene calls are TRBV11-1 and TRBJ1-6; 8 bases map to TRBD1. The V gene end was trimmed by 3 bases and the J gene end by 10 bases; junction bases not matched to a gene: 5. The germline V gene encodes CDR1 SGHAT and CDR2 FQDESV (reference sequence). CDR3 size: 14 residues. For the CDR3, the DNA is TGTGCCAGCAGCTTCGGGCAGGGGGCCTCACCCCTCCACTTT. Its translation is CASSFGQGASPLHF.

This chain uses TRBV28 with TRBJ1-5, with TRBD1 as a possible D gene (5 bases). Trimming left V 3 bases short and J 4 bases short, with 13 bases between. The germline V gene has CDR1 MDHEN and CDR2 SYDVKM. The CDR3 totals 15 residues. The CDR3 sequence is CASSLGGEWNQPQHF. The CDR3 DNA reads TGTGCCAGCAGTTTGGGGGGGGAGTGGAATCAGCCCCAGCATTTT.

The rearrangement joins TRBV10-3 to TRBJ1-2; no definite D call. V was trimmed by 3 bases and J by 8 bases, leaving 13 bases between them. The CDR3 is 13 residues long. CDR1 is ENHRY, CDR2 SYGVKD, per germline. Here the CDR3 reads CAISDAGVYGYTF. The CDR3 region has the DNA TGTGCCATCAGTGACGCCGGGGTTTACGGCTACACCTTC.

The chain has TRBV7-9 and TRBJ1-1; possible D gene TRBD1, 5 bases. This CDR3 region has 13 residues. V was pared by 0 bases and J by 7 bases, with 9 bases between. CDR1 and CDR2 from the germline V gene are SEHNR and FQNEAQ (reference sequence). In DNA, the CDR3 is TGTGCCAGCAGCTTAGCCCCCAGGGATGAAGCTTTCTTT. This sequence encodes CASSLAPRDEAFF.

This clone was detected once. This chain connects TRBV18 to TRBJ1-1; D may be TRBD1 (6 bases). Between the trimmed V and J ends, which lost 3 bases and 6 bases, there was a span of 20 bases. Germline CDR1 and CDR2: KGHSH and LQKENI. The CDR3 is 16 amino acids. The CDR3 loop reads CASSPGTQGSSSEAFF. CDR3 coding DNA: TGTGCCAGCTCACCCGGGACCCAGGGGAGTAGCTCTGAAGCTTTCTTT.

The gene calls are TRBV11-2 and TRBJ2-7; D is ambiguous. The germline V gene encodes CDR1 SGHAT and CDR2 FQNNGV. The CDR3 spans 15 residues. The V end was cut by 2 bases, the J end by 6 bases, with 17 bases between. The DNA of the CDR3 is TGTGCCAGCAGCTTACTTGGCAGAAAATCTCCCGAGCAGTACTTC. The encoded protein is CASSLLGRKSPEQYF.

The genes are TRBV29-1 and TRBJ2-2, with 10 bases that match TRBD2. Losses at the gene ends were 5 bases for V and 6 bases for J; bases not matched to a gene: 9. The germline V gene has CDR1 SQVTM and CDR2 ANQGSEA. This CDR3 has 15 amino acids. The CDR3 sequence: CSVTPGLASSGELFF. CDR3 in DNA: TGCAGCGTTACCCCGGGACTAGCGTCCTCCGGGGAGCTGTTTTTT.

This chain links TRBV19 with TRBJ2-1; TRBD1 agrees at 7 bases. Germline-derived CDR1 and CDR2 are LNHDA and SQIVND (reference sequence). This CDR3 has 16 residues. Losses at the gene ends were 5 bases for V and 1 base for J; bases not matched to a gene: 8. The CDR3 loop is CASSRTGVNSYNEQFF. Here the CDR3 DNA reads TGTGCCAGTAGTCGTACAGGGGTTAATTCCTACAATGAGCAGTTCTTC.